What follows is one TCR beta chain and its context. It has no known antigen specificity. No clone much larger than this one lies a single base away; base qualities are absent. This specimen comes from a study of CD8+CD57+ T cells in acquired aplastic anemia (dated 2018 in TCRdb). With respect to the entire study: DNA extracted from sorted CD4+ and CD8+ cells had a mean of around 3.3 ug, with a range of 0.2 to 27.4 ug. For healthy donor samples, the average read count was about 9.9 million for CD4+ cells and 11.0 million for CD8+ cells.

The germline V gene sets CDR1 to SGDLS and CDR2 to YYNGEE. The CDR3 runs 15 amino acids, cysteine and phenylalanine included. Of all the DNA, just the CDR3 is kept, 45 bases in frame from base 1. V trim: 4 bases; J trim: 4 bases; unmatched bases: 8. What the study reported, not specific to this receptor: About 29 CD8+ CDR3 sequences were found to be shared between patients and controls, but these sequences appeared to be highly expressed in patients and within the immunodominant clones of the patients. No significant difference in CD8+ Simpson's diversity was found between patients and healthy controls (P=0.060).

Profiling of TCR beta VDJ combinations and CDR3 sequences used genomic DNA as the template. TCR repertoire sequencing was run on an Illumina HiSeq 2000. Concerning the study's data processing: TRBV/TRBJ rearrangement plots, CDR3 size and DJ length profiles, and Simpson's diversity index were used to evaluate the repertoires. The most abundant DNA sequence in the deep sequencing data was taken as the immunodominant clone. CDR3 amino acid sequences were checked for sharing between subjects and were compared against published repertoires and the VDJdb database. In-frame beta chains were kept once TCRdb had trimmed the public reads at Q25 with fastp and called clones with MiXCR. Rows matching on CDR3 protein sequence are summarized as one entry with the most common DNA and genes. The V and J calls and clone size are TCRdb's, not the authors'. Present in this sample are about 110,000 distinct CDR3 sequences, around half of which were seen just once. The leading ten clones occupy under 35% of the sample.

In the study, sorted CD4+ and CD8+ blood T cells from patients with severe aplastic anemia and from healthy subjects underwent deep sequencing of TCR repertoires. Ficoll-Paque density gradient centrifugation was used to isolate peripheral blood mononuclear cells. Before DNA was extracted, CD4+ and CD8+ T cells were sorted using either FACS or magnetic beads. The receptor was isolated from a human donor in good health, serving as a control. This chain joins TRBV9 to TRBJ1-2, with 9 bases aligning to TRBD1. Sequencing input: sorted CD4+, CD8+, or CD8+CD57+ T cells (not recorded which) from PBMCs. The sequence in DNA is TGTGCCAGCAGCCAAGAATGGACAGGGGCCTATGGCTACACCTTC. Translated, this is CASSQEWTGAYGYTF.